This T cell receptor (beta chain) was recorded in a study of blood T cells in healthy people across ages. The CDR3 covers 12 residues. J was trimmed by 2 bases and V by 6 bases; bases with no gene match: 2. The germline V gene has CDR1 DFQATT and CDR2 SNEGSKA (reference sequence). PCR was performed a second time for about 6 to 12 cycles using a sample-barcoded 5' primer and a J-beta primer mix. TCRdb independently ran MiXCR on the 5' RACE reads; one entry per CDR3 protein. Among 1.8 million or so distinct CDR3 sequences listed, roughly 43% were seen once. The genes are TRBV20-1 and TRBJ2-3, with 7 bases that match TRBD1. Source material: blood. This TCR came from a human donor in good health. The CDR3 loop is CSAGTDTDTQYF. CDR3 in DNA: TGCAGTGCGGGGACAGACACAGATACGCAGTATTTT.